These 9 T cell receptor beta chains share one sample of origin, sequenced in a study of cytomegalovirus exposure and HLA in healthy donors. Amplification used 60 Vbeta primers and 13 Jbeta primers. The data were produced by immunoSEQ multiplex PCR, yet TCRdb's version contains in-frame clones alone and is incomplete. This table holds 55,000 to 70,000 clones. The sequenced material came from PBMCs. These receptors came from a female donor in good health and CMV-seropositive.

The chain combines TRBV7-2 with TRBJ1-2; the D is unclear. Germline CDR1 reads SGHTA; CDR2 reads FQGNSA. This CDR3 is built from 15 residues. The V gene lost 7 bases and the J gene lost 2 bases, with 17 bases spanning the gap. In DNA form, the CDR3 reads TGTGCCAGCACCATCCATAACACGAACAACTATGGCTACACCTTC. Amino acids: CASTIHNTNNYGYTF. Drawing the rest from reference TRBV7-2 and TRBJ1-2, the complete variable domain is GAGVSQSPSNKVTEKGKDVELRCDPISGHTALYWYRQSLGQGLEFLIYFQGNSAPDKSGLPSDRFSAERTGGSVSTLTIQRTQQEDSAVYLCASTIHNTNNYGYTFGSGTRLTVV.

The chain recombines TRBV5-4 with TRBJ2-3; D call uncertain. Germline loops: CDR1 SGHNT, CDR2 YYREEE (reference sequence). The CDR3 runs 17 residues. The V end lost 0 bases, the J end lost 0 bases, and 14 bases lay between the germline ends. CDR3: CASSLDPVQISTDTQYF. CDR3 DNA sequence: TGTGCCAGCAGCTTGGATCCAGTTCAAATTAGCACAGATACGCAGTATTTT. Drawing the rest from reference TRBV5-4 and TRBJ2-3, the complete variable domain is ETGVTQSPTHLIKTRGQQVTLRCSSQSGHNTVSWYQQALGQGPQFIFQYYREEENGRGNFPPRFSGLQFPNYSSELNVNALELDDSALYLCASSLDPVQISTDTQYFGPGTRLTVL.

This chain joins TRBV6-5 and TRBJ1-5; D remains unclear. V lost 2 bases, J lost 5 bases, and 10 bases lay in between. The germline V gene encodes CDR1 MNHEY and CDR2 SVGAGI. The CDR3 extends over 14 amino acids. The CDR3: CASSYRREYQPQHF. The CDR3 DNA reads as TGTGCCAGCAGTTACAGGAGAGAATATCAGCCCCAGCATTTT.

As regards this clone: A junction end diverges from the germline sequence, so it may reflect a read error. The chain is built from TRBV18 and TRBJ2-7; 7 positions match TRBD1. The CDR3 runs to 13 residues. Looked up from germline, CDR1 is KGHSH and CDR2 is LQKENI. The CDR3 DNA follows: TGTGCCAGCTCTCCACAGGGGTTCGACGAGCAGTACTTC. Its protein is CASSPQGFDEQYF.

This sequence joins TRBV4-3 and TRBJ2-5; D remains ambiguous. Trimming left V 1 base short and J 1 base short, with 13 bases between. CDR1 and CDR2 from the germline V gene are LGHNA and YSLEER. This CDR3 spans 16 amino acids. The CDR3 loop is CASSQAAEGVQETQYF. In DNA form, the CDR3 reads TGCGCCAGCAGCCAAGCCGCGGAAGGAGTCCAAGAGACCCAGTACTTC.

The chain combines TRBV4-2 with TRBJ2-1, with 12 bases fitting TRBD2. The CDR3 is 15 amino acids. The germline CDR1 and CDR2 sequences are LGHNA and YNFKEQ. Trimming removed 4 bases from V and 7 bases from J; junction bases left unmatched: 5. CDR3 amino acids: CASSPGLAGRNEQFF. For the CDR3, the DNA is TGTGCCAGCAGCCCAGGACTAGCGGGGAGGAATGAGCAGTTCTTC.

The CDR3: CASSSPGTTNEKLFF. CDR3 nucleotides: TGTGCCAGCAGCTCTCCGGGGACAACTAATGAAAAACTGTTTTTT. This chain links TRBV13 with TRBJ1-4; D uncertain. Germline assignment: CDR1 PRHDT and CDR2 FYEKMQ (reference sequence). The V gene lost 4 bases and the J gene lost 0 bases, with 9 bases spanning the gap. This CDR3 contains 15 residues.

This sequence joins TRBV7-2 and TRBJ1-6; D is uncertain. The CDR3 runs to 16 residues. Germline V gene lookup returns CDR1 SGHTA and CDR2 FQGNSA. V shed 1 base and J shed 9 bases, with 16 bases lying between them. CDR3 in DNA: TGTGCCAGCAGCTTAGGCCAGGCAGGCACCCTTTCACCCCTCCACTTT. This encodes CASSLGQAGTLSPLHF. Variable domain in full (rest from reference TRBV7-2 and TRBJ1-6): GAGVSQSPSNKVTEKGKDVELRCDPISGHTALYWYRQSLGQGLEFLIYFQGNSAPDKSGLPSDRFSAERTGGSVSTLTIQRTQQEDSAVYLCASSLGQAGTLSPLHFGNGTRLTVT.

This chain connects TRBV18 to TRBJ1-4; 10 nucleotides agree with TRBD1. The CDR3 is 14 residues long. Germline assignment: CDR1 KGHSH and CDR2 LQKENI. V dropped 2 bases and J dropped 8; count of bases not matched to a gene: 2. The CDR3 protein is CASSPGTGEEKLFF. In DNA form, the CDR3 reads TGTGCCAGCTCACCAGGGACAGGGGAGGAAAAACTGTTTTTT.